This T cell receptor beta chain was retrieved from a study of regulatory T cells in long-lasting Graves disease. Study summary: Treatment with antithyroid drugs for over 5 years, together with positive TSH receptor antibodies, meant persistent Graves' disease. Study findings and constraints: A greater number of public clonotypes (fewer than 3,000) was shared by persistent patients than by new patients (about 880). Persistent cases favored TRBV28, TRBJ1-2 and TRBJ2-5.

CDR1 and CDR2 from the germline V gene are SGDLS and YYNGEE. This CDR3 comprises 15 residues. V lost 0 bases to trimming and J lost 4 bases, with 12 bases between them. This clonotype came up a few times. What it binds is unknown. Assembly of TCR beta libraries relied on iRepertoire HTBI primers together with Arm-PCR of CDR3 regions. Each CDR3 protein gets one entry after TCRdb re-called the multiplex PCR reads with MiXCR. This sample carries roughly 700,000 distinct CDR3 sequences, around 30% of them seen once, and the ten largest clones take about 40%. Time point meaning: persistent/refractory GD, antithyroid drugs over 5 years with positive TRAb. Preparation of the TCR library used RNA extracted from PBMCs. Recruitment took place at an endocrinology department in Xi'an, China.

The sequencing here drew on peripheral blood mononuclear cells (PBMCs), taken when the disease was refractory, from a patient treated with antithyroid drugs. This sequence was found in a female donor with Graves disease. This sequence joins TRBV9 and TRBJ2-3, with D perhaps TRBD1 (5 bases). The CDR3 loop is CASSVDRGTADTQYF. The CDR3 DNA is TGTGCCAGCAGCGTAGATAGGGGTACGGCAGATACGCAGTATTTT.